Listed below are T cell receptor beta chains from one sample, sequenced in a study of shared clonotypes between healthy human individuals. The repertoire was sequenced with immunoSEQ multiplex PCR; TCRdb's copy has only in-frame clones and lacks some. Of roughly 650,000 clones listed, about 96% were seen once; the top ten hold 0.045% to 0.07%. The sequenced sample was naive CD4+ T cells sorted from blood. These receptors were obtained from a woman aged 25 to 39 in good health. CDR3s include the opening cysteine and the closing phenylalanine or tryptophan. D genes are given only for firm matches. Expanded clones get a size class; other rows say once, few or many, or leave the size out.

NA	TRBJ1-5	NA	TRBV2	TGTGCCAGCCTAAGAGGAGGGGGCAATCAGCCCCAGCATTTT	CASLRGGGNQPQHF
NA	TRBJ2-3	NA	TRBV11-2	TGTGCCAGCAGCTATAGAGGTACGCAGTATTTT	CASSYRGTQYF
NA	TRBJ2-7	TRBD2	TRBV11-2	TGTGCCAGCAGCCTCGGGACTAGCGGCTACGAGCAGTACTTC	CASSLGTSGYEQYF
NA	TRBJ2-7	TRBD2	TRBV7-8	TGTGCCAGCAGCTTAGCCGCGGGACTAGCGGCCTACGAGCAGTACTTC	CASSLAAGLAAYEQYF
NA	TRBJ2-1	NA	TRBV5-1	TGCGCCAGCAGCTTGGGGTCGGGGGCCCCTTACAATGAGCAGTTCTTC	CASSLGSGAPYNEQFF
NA	TRBJ1-4	NA	TRBV6-6	TGTGCCAGCAGTCGGACAGTTGATGAAAAACTGTTTTTT	CASSRTVDEKLFF
NA	TRBJ2-2	TRBD2	TRBV28	TGTGCCAGCAGTAAACGAGGACTAGCGGGGACCGGGGAGCTGTTTTTT	CASSKRGLAGTGELFF
NA	TRBJ2-7	NA	TRBV28	TGTGCCAGCAGCCCCGGGGAGGAAGGGGCCTACGAGCAGTACTTC	CASSPGEEGAYEQYF
few	TRBJ1-1	TRBD1	TRBV5-1	TGCGCCAGCAGCACGATGACAGGGATCGGCACTGAAGCTTTCTTT	CASSTMTGIGTEAFF
NA	TRBJ1-1	NA	TRBV18	TGTGCCAGCTCACCATTGGGGGGGGACACTGAAGCTTTCTTT	CASSPLGGDTEAFF
NA	TRBJ2-7	NA	TRBV10-3	TGTGCCATCAGTGGCCAGGACACCTCCTACGAGCAGTACTTC	CAISGQDTSYEQYF
NA	TRBJ2-7	NA	TRBV27	TGTGCCAGCAGTTTAGCGGCCTCCTACGAGCAGTACTTC	CASSLAASYEQYF
NA	TRBJ2-2	TRBD2	TRBV2	TGTGCCAGCAGTTCAGCGGGAGGGCCGTCCGGGGAGCTGTTTTTT	CASSSAGGPSGELFF
once	TRBJ1-1	NA	TRBV5-4	TGTGCCAGCAGCTTGGGTGTCAACACTGAAGCTTTCTTT	CASSLGVNTEAFF
NA	TRBJ2-3	NA	TRBV4-1	TGCGCCAGCAGCCAAGAGGCCAGAGATACGCAGTATTTT	CASSQEARDTQYF
NA	TRBJ2-7	NA	TRBV18	TGTGCCAGCTCACCAGGCCAGGGGGGCTCCTACGAGCAGTACTTC	CASSPGQGGSYEQYF
NA	TRBJ1-5	NA	TRBV28	TGTGCCAGCAGAATGAGCAATCAGCCCCAGCATTTT	CASRMSNQPQHF
NA	TRBJ2-7	TRBD2	TRBV28	TGTGCCAGCAGTTCCTTAGCGGGGGCAACCTACGAGCAGTACTTC	CASSSLAGATYEQYF
NA	TRBJ2-1	NA	TRBV11-2	TGTGCCAGCAGCCGCGTCGGGAGCTCCTACAATGAGCAGTTCTTC	CASSRVGSSYNEQFF
NA	TRBJ2-7	NA	TRBV5-4	TGTGCCAGCAGCTTGTGGGCGGCGAGAAGCTACGAGCAGTACTTC	CASSLWAARSYEQYF
NA	TRBJ1-5	NA	TRBV28	TGTGCCAGCAGTTTCCCCAGAGAGCCCCAGCATTTT	CASSFPREPQHF
NA	TRBJ1-5	NA	TRBV7-9	TGTGCCAGCAGCTTAGGGACCCGGGACAGCAATCAGCCCCAGCATTTT	CASSLGTRDSNQPQHF
once	TRBJ2-2	TRBD2	TRBV10-3	TGTGCCATCAGTGGGGCTAGCGGGATTACCGGGGAGCTGTTTTTT	CAISGASGITGELFF
NA	TRBJ2-2	NA	TRBV27	TGTGCCAGCAGTTTATTTCCCGGGGAGCTGTTTTTT	CASSLFPGELFF
NA	TRBJ2-1	NA	TRBV28	TGTGCCAGCAGTTTTCTCCCCTCCTACAATGAGCAGTTCTTC	CASSFLPSYNEQFF
NA	TRBJ2-4	TRBD2	TRBV6-1	TGTGCCAGCAGTGCCTTGACTAGCGGGGCTAAAAACATTCAGTACTTC	CASSALTSGAKNIQYF
NA	TRBJ2-2	TRBD2	TRBV28	TGTGCCAGCAGTGGCGGACTAGCGGGAGGTCCCGGGGAGCTGTTTTTT	CASSGGLAGGPGELFF
NA	TRBJ2-1	NA	TRBV14	TGTGCCAGCAGCCAGGAGAGAGCAAACAATGAGCAGTTCTTC	CASSQERANNEQFF
NA	TRBJ2-7	NA	TRBV7-2	TGTGCCAGCAGCTTCGGCCAGTTCTCCTACGAGCAGTACTTC	CASSFGQFSYEQYF
NA	TRBJ2-5	TRBD1	TRBV6-5	TGTGCCAGCAGTACGGGACAGCAAGAGACCCAGTACTTC	CASSTGQQETQYF
once	TRBJ2-1	NA	TRBV7-2	TGTGCCAGCAAGTCCCGCGGGCGCAATGAGCAGTTCTTC	CASKSRGRNEQFF